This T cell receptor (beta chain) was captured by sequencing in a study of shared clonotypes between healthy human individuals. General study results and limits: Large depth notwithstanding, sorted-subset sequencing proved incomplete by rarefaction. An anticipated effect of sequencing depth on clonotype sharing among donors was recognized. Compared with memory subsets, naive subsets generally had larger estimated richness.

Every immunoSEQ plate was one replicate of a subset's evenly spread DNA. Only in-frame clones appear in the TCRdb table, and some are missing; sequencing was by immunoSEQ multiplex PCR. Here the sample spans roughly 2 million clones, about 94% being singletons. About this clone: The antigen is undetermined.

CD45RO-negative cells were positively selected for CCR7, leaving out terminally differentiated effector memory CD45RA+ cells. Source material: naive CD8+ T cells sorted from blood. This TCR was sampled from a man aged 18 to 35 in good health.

CDR3 sequence (DNA): TGTGCCAGCAGCTTAGTGGGCCCTTGGCTAGCGGGTGCCTACAATGAGCAGTTCTTC. Translation gives CASSLVGPWLAGAYNEQFF. The chain combines TRBV7-9 with TRBJ2-1; 8 bases align to TRBD2. Germline assignment: CDR1 SEHNR and CDR2 FQNEAQ (reference sequence). CDR3 length: 19 residues. With 1 base clipped from V and 2 bases from J, the junction kept 13 bases outside the gene matches.